These 20 T cell receptor beta chains were all obtained from the same sample, sequenced in a study of OX40 agonist ivuxolimab in advanced cancers. TCRdb keeps only in-frame clones here, not all; method: immunoSEQ multiplex PCR. The sample consists of about 62,000 clones, 88% of them appearing once. Sequences were derived from CD4+ or CD8+ T cells sorted from blood, sampled in a trial of the OX40 agonist ivuxolimab. These receptors were taken from an adult with an advanced solid tumor such as melanoma, head and neck, liver or kidney cancer.

This chain connects TRBV11-2 to TRBJ2-7; unclear D gene. The CDR3 has 13 amino acids. Germline CDR1 and CDR2: SGHAT and FQNNGV. V dropped 1 base and J dropped 6 bases, with 10 bases sitting between them. Here the CDR3 DNA reads TGTGCCAGCAGCTTAGTCAACCGCCGCGAGCAGTACTTC. This encodes CASSLVNRREQYF.

The J gene is TRBJ1-1, the V gene TRBV5-1; 8 nucleotides line up with TRBD1. This CDR3 has 15 residues. Germline V gives CDR1 SGHRS, CDR2 YFSETQ. J was trimmed by 1 base and V by 4 bases; bases with no gene match: 6. The CDR3: CASSATGGWNTEAFF. The DNA for the CDR3 is TGCGCCAGCAGCGCAACAGGGGGATGGAACACTGAAGCTTTCTTT.

The chain uses TRBV9 and TRBJ2-2; D might be TRBD1 (6 bases). CDR3 length: 16 amino acids. Trimming removed 0 bases at V and 1 base at J, with 10 bases between. Germline V lookup: CDR1 SGDLS, CDR2 YYNGEE. The CDR3: CASSVGAGENTGELFF. The DNA of the CDR3 is TGTGCCAGCAGCGTAGGGGCAGGGGAGAACACCGGGGAGCTGTTTTTT.

The V and J genes are TRBV5-6 and TRBJ1-3, with TRBD1 as a possible D gene (5 bases). The CDR3 extends over 15 amino acids. Germline-derived CDR1 and CDR2 are SGHDT and YYEEEE. The V end was cut by 3 bases, the J end by 4 bases, with 14 bases between. CDR3 protein: CASSSLGRGGNTIYF. CDR3 nucleotides: TGTGCCAGCAGCTCCCTGGGAAGGGGCGGAAACACCATATATTTT.

This sequence joins TRBV15 and TRBJ1-2; 9 bases match TRBD1. The CDR3 consists of 18 residues. V gave up 0 bases and J gave up 0 bases; unmatched junction bases: 8. The germline gives CDR1 LNHNV, CDR2 YYDKDF (reference sequence). The DNA of the CDR3 is TGTGCCACCAGCAGAGATAGGTACAGGGGGCTTTCTAACTATGGCTACACCTTC. This gives the protein CATSRDRYRGLSNYGYTF.

J is TRBJ1-1 and V is TRBV6-6; no definite D call. This CDR3 spans 15 amino acids. Germline V gene sequence: CDR1 MNHNY, CDR2 SVGAGI (reference sequence). Trimming shortened V by 6 bases and J by 1 base, and 15 bases separated the two germline ends. CDR3 nucleotide sequence: TGTGCCAGCAGAGACCTCGGCAGACCGAACACTGAAGCTTTCTTT. It encodes CASRDLGRPNTEAFF.

The table lists this clone with a few counts. The V call is TRBV29-1, the J call TRBJ1-1; D gene unclear. Deletions cut 7 bases from V and 3 bases from J, with 9 bases between. From germline, CDR1 is SQVTM and CDR2 ANQGSEA. The CDR3 totals 11 residues. CDR3 amino acids: CSGMDYTEAFF. The CDR3 DNA is TGCAGCGGGATGGATTACACTGAAGCTTTCTTT.

The chain couples TRBV10-3 to TRBJ2-3; D is unresolved. There are 13 residues in the CDR3. CDR1 and CDR2 from the germline V gene are ENHRY and SYGVKD. V was pared by 4 bases and J by 3 bases, with 8 bases between. The CDR3 protein is CAISGSLTDTQYF. DNA of the CDR3: TGTGCCATCAGTGGATCTTTGACAGATACGCAGTATTTT.

The chain has TRBV5-4 and TRBJ2-7; 10 bases map to TRBD2. Per germline, CDR1 SGHNT and CDR2 YYREEE (reference sequence). The CDR3 length is 15 residues. V shed 0 bases, J shed 6 bases, and the junction held 6 bases outside the gene matches. The CDR3 loop reads CASSLGAGGLLEQYF. CDR3 bases: TGTGCCAGCAGCTTGGGAGCGGGAGGGCTCCTCGAGCAGTACTTC.

The chain has TRBV28 and TRBJ1-4, with D uncertain. The CDR3 has 14 amino acids. Germline V lookup: CDR1 MDHEN, CDR2 SYDVKM. Deletions cut 6 bases from V and 0 bases from J, with 8 bases between. DNA for the CDR3: TGTGCCAGCAGGGAGGGCGCAACTAATGAAAAACTGTTTTTT. This encodes CASREGATNEKLFF.

The CDR3 reads CASSIPRGASGTDTQYF. The CDR3 nucleotides are TGTGCCAGTAGTATCCCCCGGGGTGCTAGCGGGACAGATACGCAGTATTTT. The chain is built from TRBV19 and TRBJ2-3, with 8 bases identical to TRBD2. The trim removed 3 bases at V and 3 bases at J, leaving 11 bases unmatched. The CDR3 runs to 17 residues. In germline, CDR1 is LNHDA, CDR2 SQIVND (reference sequence).

The J gene is TRBJ1-1, the V gene TRBV4-1; D call uncertain. V was pared by 0 bases and J by 3 bases, with 11 bases between. This CDR3 spans 15 amino acids. Germline V gives CDR1 MGHRA, CDR2 YSYEKL. The CDR3 DNA sequence: TGCGCCAGCAGCCAAGATAGGTGGATAGACACTGAAGCTTTCTTT. Protein: CASSQDRWIDTEAFF.

The CDR3 DNA reads as TGTGCCAGCAGCAGCCGTGAAGGAACTAATGAAAAACTGTTTTTT. It is translated as CASSSREGTNEKLFF. The J gene is TRBJ1-4, the V gene TRBV6-5; D not resolved. The CDR3 is 15 residues long. V shed 6 bases and J shed 1 base, with 12 bases lying between them. Germline assignment: CDR1 MNHEY and CDR2 SVGAGI.

V gene TRBV11-2 combines with J gene TRBJ2-1; 10 bases align to TRBD2. Germline trimming cut 3 bases from V and 4 bases from J; bases unmatched to any gene: 3. The CDR3 is 15 amino acids. Germline lookup yields CDR1 SGHAT and CDR2 FQNNGV. The chain's CDR3 is CASSFTSGVYNEQFF. The CDR3 region has the DNA TGTGCCAGCAGCTTCACTAGCGGGGTATACAATGAGCAGTTCTTC. Full variable domain (missing parts from reference TRBV11-2 and TRBJ2-1): EAGVAQSPRYKIIEKRQSVAFWCNPISGHATLYWYQQILGQGPKLLIQFQNNGVVDDSQLPKDRFSAERLKGVDSTLKIQPAKLEDSAVYLCASSFTSGVYNEQFFGPGTRLTVL.

The chain joins TRBV11-3 to TRBJ1-4; tentatively, D is TRBD1 (6 bases). This CDR3 contains 16 residues. Germline V gene data show CDR1 as SGHNT and CDR2 as YENEEA. Trimming removed 5 bases from V and 8 bases from J, with 21 bases in between. The CDR3 DNA reads as TGTGCCAGCAGCAAAGACCAGGGGATGGGGCGGGAAAAACTGTTTTTT. Its translation: CASSKDQGMGREKLFF.

The chain combines TRBV23-1 with TRBJ2-4; no definite D call. TRBV23-1 is assigned to the ORF class and has an uncertain function. The CDR3 runs to 17 residues. V was clipped by 1 base and J by 0 bases, with 13 bases between them. CDR3 residues: CASSQYWGQLAKNIQYF. The CDR3 DNA sequence: TGCGCCAGCAGTCAATACTGGGGTCAGTTAGCCAAAAACATTCAGTACTTC.

This clone was seen more than once but under ten times. The J gene is TRBJ1-1, the V gene TRBV30; D uncertain. Germline-derived CDR1 and CDR2 are GTSNPN and SVGIG (reference sequence). CDR3 length: 13 amino acids. V dropped 3 bases and J dropped 6 bases, with 14 bases sitting between them. The CDR3 nucleotides read TGTGCCTGGAGCTCCTTGGGGAGCTCTGAAGCTTTCTTT. Protein sequence: CAWSSLGSSEAFF.

This rearrangement joins TRBV27 to TRBJ2-3; 8 bases match TRBD2. V lost 6 bases to trimming and J lost 7 bases; unmatched junction nucleotides: 6. The germline CDR1 and CDR2 sequences are MNHEY and SMNVEV (reference sequence). The CDR3 spans 13 residues. The CDR3 spells CASSGGGQHTQYF. The DNA for the CDR3 is TGTGCCAGCAGCGGGGGGGGGCAACATACGCAGTATTTT.

The sample holds a few counts of this clone. Germline is not matched at one junction end, which may reflect a read error. The J gene is TRBJ1-1, the V gene TRBV30; D gene ambiguous. The germline gives CDR1 GTSNPN, CDR2 SVGIG (reference sequence). The CDR3 is 11 amino acids. DNA for the CDR3: TGTGCCTGGAGTAGTAATTCCGAAGTCTGGTTT. It translates to CAWSSNSEVWF.

This clone appeared a single time. This chain uses TRBV6-5 with TRBJ2-3; D may match TRBD1 or TRBD2 (5 bases each). The length of the CDR3 is 16 residues. Trimming left V 0 bases short and J 2 bases short, with 12 bases between. CDR1 is MNHEY and CDR2 is SVGAGI in the germline V gene. The CDR3 DNA follows: TGTGCCAGCAGTTACTCTCCCGGGGCTGTCACAGATACGCAGTATTTT. Its protein is CASSYSPGAVTDTQYF.